This entry lists 16 T cell receptor beta chains sequenced from one sample in a study of T-cell memory formation after mild COVID-19. TCRdb independently ran MiXCR on the 5' RACE reads; one entry per CDR3 protein. The data contain tens of thousands of distinct CDR3 sequences, over 9.5% of them singletons. Sequenced sample: PBMCs or a T cell subset sorted from them (not recorded which). The receptors derive from a man between 18 and 29 years old who had mild COVID-19 (a few samples of this study predate the infection). Cell type and time point are not known.

As DNA, the CDR3 is TGTGCCAGGGACAGGTTATCGCCCCAGCATTTT. Protein product: CARDRLSPQHF. V gene TRBV21-1 combines with J gene TRBJ1-5; the table assigns TRBD1, which was not confirmed against the DNA. TRBV21-1 is listed as a pseudogene. The length of the CDR3 is 11 residues.

The chain links TRBV28 to TRBJ2-1, with 9 bases fitting TRBD2. Germline CDR1 reads MDHEN; CDR2 reads SYDVKM. The trim removed 5 bases at V and 9 bases at J, leaving 8 bases unmatched. This CDR3 contains 14 residues. The CDR3 DNA reads as TGTGCCAGCAGTCCCGGGACTAGCCTTTTTGAGCAGTTCTTC. It translates to CASSPGTSLFEQFF.

This chain uses TRBV20-1 with TRBJ1-2, with D hard to call. The germline V and J ends were trimmed by 5 bases and 8 bases, with 15 bases remaining between them. The CDR3 consists of 12 residues. Looked up from germline, CDR1 is DFQATT and CDR2 is SNEGSKA (reference sequence). The CDR3 nucleotides read TGCAGTGCTGCAGAGGACGAACGGGGCTACACCTTC. Protein sequence: CSAAEDERGYTF.

This sequence joins TRBV10-1 and TRBJ1-5; maybe TRBD1 (5 bases). Germline loops: CDR1 WNHNN, CDR2 SYGVQD (reference sequence). V was clipped by 7 bases and J by 2 bases, with 27 bases between them. There are 19 residues in the CDR3. The CDR3 reads CASTLARYRSYGGNQPQHF. CDR3 nucleotide sequence: TGCGCCAGCACCCTGGCGAGGTACAGGTCCTACGGCGGCAATCAGCCCCAGCATTTT.

This clonotype has at least ten counts. The chain carries TRBV12-3 or TRBV12-4 and TRBJ1-5, with D possibly TRBD1 on 5 matching bases. This CDR3 has 16 amino acids. V lost 7 bases to trimming and J lost 4 bases, with 20 bases between them. As DNA, the CDR3 is TGTGCCAGCACACTCAGGGAAGGAAACAGAAATCAGCCCCAGCATTTT. Residues: CASTLREGNRNQPQHF.

This clonotype came up many times. The V call is TRBV6-5, the J call TRBJ1-4; 8 positions match TRBD1. This CDR3 region has 15 residues. Trimming at V came to 5 bases and at J to 12 bases, leaving 14 bases not matched to a gene. Per the germline V gene, CDR1 is MNHEY and CDR2 is SVGAGI. The CDR3 protein is CASSKSLQGEFQLFF. Here the CDR3 DNA reads TGTGCCAGCAGTAAGAGCCTACAGGGGGAATTTCAACTGTTTTTT.

This clonotype was seen ten or more times. The chain employs TRBV6-5 and TRBJ1-1, with TRBD1 matching over 7 bases. Germline CDR1 is MNHEY and CDR2 is SVGAGI. The ends lost 4 bases at V and 4 bases at J; junction bases unmatched: 3. CDR3 length equals 13 residues. CDR3 residues: CASSLYRGTEAFF. The CDR3 DNA follows: TGTGCCAGCAGTTTGTACAGGGGCACTGAAGCTTTCTTT.

There are many counts of this clonotype. The chain carries TRBV5-1 and TRBJ2-2; TRBD2 matches 9 bases. V trimming: 0 bases; J trimming: 4 bases; junction bases outside the gene matches: 1. The CDR3 spans 15 residues. Germline-derived CDR1 and CDR2 are SGHRS and YFSETQ. For the CDR3, the DNA is TGCGCCAGCAGCTTGGGACTAGCGGTCACCGGGGAGCTGTTTTTT. It specifies CASSLGLAVTGELFF.

This clonotype has ten or more counts. This rearrangement joins TRBV5-1 to TRBJ1-1, with a possible D match to TRBD1 (6 bases). V was cut by 6 bases and J by 0 bases, with 15 bases left in between. The germline gives CDR1 SGHRS, CDR2 YFSETQ. This CDR3 is 15 amino acids long. In DNA form, the CDR3 reads TGCGCCAGCACTGATCGGCAGGGGATGAACACTGAAGCTTTCTTT. Protein product: CASTDRQGMNTEAFF.

This clonotype has just a few counts. This chain joins TRBV20-1 and TRBJ2-1; TRBD2 matches 14 bases. V was clipped by 4 bases and J by 4 bases; unmatched bases: 12. The CDR3 totals 18 residues. Germline CDR1 reads DFQATT; CDR2 reads SNEGSKA (reference sequence). This CDR3 reads CSATKSGTSGGLYNEQFF. CDR3 DNA: TGCAGTGCTACCAAATCAGGGACTAGCGGGGGTTTATACAATGAGCAGTTCTTC.

This chain connects TRBV4-3 to TRBJ2-7, with 7 bases lining up with TRBD1. The ends lost 1 base at V and 4 bases at J; junction bases unmatched: 13. This CDR3 is built from 17 residues. Germline CDR1 LGHNA, CDR2 YSLEER. The CDR3 DNA is TGCGCCAGCAGCCAAGGCCTGATTCGGGACAGCGCTTACGAGCAGTACTTC. As protein: CASSQGLIRDSAYEQYF.

This clonotype is termed medium-sized. This chain links TRBV5-1 with TRBJ2-2; 8 nucleotides align to TRBD1. The junction had 5 bases not matched to a gene; V was cut back by 7 bases and J by 0 bases. Germline-derived CDR1 and CDR2 are SGHRS and YFSETQ. This CDR3 is 15 amino acids long. CDR3 nucleotide sequence: TGCGCCAGCCGCCGGACAGGGACGAACACCGGGGAGCTGTTTTTT. Protein: CASRRTGTNTGELFF.

This sequence joins TRBV25-1 and TRBJ2-3; TRBD1 aligns across 7 bases. CDR1 and CDR2 (germline): MGHDK, SYGVNS. The junction had 4 bases not matched to a gene; V was cut back by 2 bases and J by 2 bases. This CDR3 region has 15 residues. The CDR3 DNA reads TGTGCCAGCAGTGAACCAGGACAGGACACAGATACGCAGTATTTT. Its protein product is CASSEPGQDTDTQYF.

This chain uses TRBV5-1 with TRBJ1-1; maybe TRBD1 (6 bases). The CDR3 length is 16 residues. Germline CDR1 SGHRS, CDR2 YFSETQ. Between the trimmed V and J ends, which lost 0 bases and 4 bases, there was a span of 16 bases. As DNA, the CDR3 is TGCGCCAGCAGCTTGGCCTCGGGGGGGCGGATCACTGAAGCTTTCTTT. Translation gives CASSLASGGRITEAFF.

In this sample, this clonotype turned up many times. The chain has TRBV7-8 and TRBJ1-1; a possible D gene is TRBD1 (6 bases). V lost 6 bases to trimming and J lost 1 base, with 15 bases between them. The CDR3 spans 15 residues. Germline lookup yields CDR1 SGHVS and CDR2 FQNEAQ. The CDR3: CASSQYRVGNTEAFF. DNA of the CDR3: TGTGCCAGCAGTCAATACAGGGTTGGGAACACTGAAGCTTTCTTT. Looking up the rest from reference TRBV7-8 and TRBJ1-1 gives the full variable domain: GAGVSQSPRYKVAKRGQDVALRCDPISGHVSLFWYQQALGQGPEFLTYFQNEAQLDKSGLPSDRFFAERPEGSVSTLKIQRTQQEDSAVYLCASSQYRVGNTEAFFGQGTRLTVV.

This clonotype was recorded at least ten times. The chain has TRBV7-9 and TRBJ1-2; TRBD1 agrees at 7 bases. The V gene end was trimmed by 5 bases and the J gene end by 0 bases; junction bases not matched to a gene: 18. The CDR3 extends over 19 amino acids. Germline assignment: CDR1 SEHNR and CDR2 FQNEAQ (reference sequence). The CDR3 DNA reads as TGTGCCAGCAGCGCAAAGTCCGGGACAGCGATCCCAGCTAACTATGGCTACACCTTC. Protein sequence: CASSAKSGTAIPANYGYTF. The full variable domain, with the rest looked up from reference TRBV7-9 and TRBJ1-2, is DTGVSQNPRHKITKRGQNVTFRCDPISEHNRLYWYRQTLGQGPEFLTYFQNEAQLEKSRLLSDRFSAERPKGSFSTLEIQRTEQGDSAMYLCASSAKSGTAIPANYGYTFGSGTRLTVV.